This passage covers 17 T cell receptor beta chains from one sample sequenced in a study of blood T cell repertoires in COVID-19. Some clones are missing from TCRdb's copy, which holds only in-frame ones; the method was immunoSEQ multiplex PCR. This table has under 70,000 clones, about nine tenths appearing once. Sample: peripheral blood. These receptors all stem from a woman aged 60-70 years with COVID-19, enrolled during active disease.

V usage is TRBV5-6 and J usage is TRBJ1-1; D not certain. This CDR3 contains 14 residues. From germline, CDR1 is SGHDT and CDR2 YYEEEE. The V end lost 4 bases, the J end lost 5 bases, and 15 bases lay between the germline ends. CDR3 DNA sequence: TGTGCCAGCAGCCTAAGTTCAAGATGGACTGAAGCTTTCTTT. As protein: CASSLSSRWTEAFF.

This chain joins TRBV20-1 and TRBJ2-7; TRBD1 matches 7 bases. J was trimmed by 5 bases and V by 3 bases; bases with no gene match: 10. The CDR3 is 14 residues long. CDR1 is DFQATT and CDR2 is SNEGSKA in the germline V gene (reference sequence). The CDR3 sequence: CSASQDRTRNEQYF. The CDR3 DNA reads TGCAGTGCTAGTCAGGACAGGACCCGAAACGAGCAGTACTTC.

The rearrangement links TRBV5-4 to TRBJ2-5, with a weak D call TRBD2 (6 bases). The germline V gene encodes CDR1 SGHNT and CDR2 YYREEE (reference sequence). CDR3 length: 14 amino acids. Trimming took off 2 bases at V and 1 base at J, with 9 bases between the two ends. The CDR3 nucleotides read TGTGCCAGCAGCTTAGGCGGGATCCAAGAGACCCAGTACTTC. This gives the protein CASSLGGIQETQYF.

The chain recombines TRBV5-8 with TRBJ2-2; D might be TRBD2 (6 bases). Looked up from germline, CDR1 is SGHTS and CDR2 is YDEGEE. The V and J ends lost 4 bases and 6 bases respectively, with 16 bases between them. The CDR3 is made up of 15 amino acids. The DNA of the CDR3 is TGTGCCAGCAGCCCTAGACTAGTGGGACCCGGGGAGCTGTTTTTT. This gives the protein CASSPRLVGPGELFF.

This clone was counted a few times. For the CDR3, the DNA is TGTGCCAGCAGTTACGACAGCAATGAGCAGTTCTTC. This codes for CASSYDSNEQFF. The chain is built from TRBV6-6 and TRBJ2-1, with D possibly matching TRBD1 (5 bases). Trimming shortened V by 2 bases and J by 6 bases, and 5 bases separated the two germline ends. The CDR3 totals 12 residues. The germline CDR1 and CDR2 sequences are MNHNY and SVGAGI (reference sequence).

CDR3 coding DNA: TGCGCCAGCAGCTTGTTTCGGATCGTAGGAGACCCTATGAACACTGAAGCTTTCTTT. Protein sequence: CASSLFRIVGDPMNTEAFF. The chain is built from TRBV5-1 and TRBJ1-1; D unclear. V was cut by 1 base and J by 0 bases, with 22 bases left in between. The CDR3 length is 19 residues. In germline, CDR1 is SGHRS, CDR2 YFSETQ.

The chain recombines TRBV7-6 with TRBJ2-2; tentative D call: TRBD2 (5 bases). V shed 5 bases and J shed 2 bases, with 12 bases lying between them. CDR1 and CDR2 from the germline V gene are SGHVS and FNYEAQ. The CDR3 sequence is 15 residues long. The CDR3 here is CASSVRTGNTGELFF. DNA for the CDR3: TGTGCCAGCAGCGTACGGACGGGAAACACCGGGGAGCTGTTTTTT.

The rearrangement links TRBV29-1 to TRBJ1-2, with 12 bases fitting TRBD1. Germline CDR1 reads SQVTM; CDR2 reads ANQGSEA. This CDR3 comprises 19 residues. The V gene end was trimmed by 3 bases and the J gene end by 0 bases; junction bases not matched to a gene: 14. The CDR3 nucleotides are TGCAGCGTTGACCGTCTCCGGGACAGGGGGCCCCACTCTAACTATGGCTACACCTTC. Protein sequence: CSVDRLRDRGPHSNYGYTF.

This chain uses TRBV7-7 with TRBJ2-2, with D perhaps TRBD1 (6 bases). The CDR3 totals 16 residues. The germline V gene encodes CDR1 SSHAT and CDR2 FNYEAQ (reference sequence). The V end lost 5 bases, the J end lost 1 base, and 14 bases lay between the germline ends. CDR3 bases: TGTGCCAGCAGCCAGAACCCGGGACAGAACACCGGGGAGCTGTTTTTT. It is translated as CASSQNPGQNTGELFF. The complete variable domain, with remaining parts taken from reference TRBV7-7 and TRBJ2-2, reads GAGVSQSPRYKVTKRGQDVTLRCDPISSHATLYWYQQALGQGPEFLTYFNYEAQPDKSGLPSDRFSAERPEGSISTLTIQRTEQRDSAMYRCASSQNPGQNTGELFFGEGSRLTVL.

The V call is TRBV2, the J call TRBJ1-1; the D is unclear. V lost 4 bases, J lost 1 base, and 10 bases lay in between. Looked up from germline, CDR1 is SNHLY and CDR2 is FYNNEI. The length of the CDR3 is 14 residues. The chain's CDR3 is CASSGLDTNTEAFF. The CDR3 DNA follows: TGTGCCAGCAGTGGCCTCGACACGAACACTGAAGCTTTCTTT.

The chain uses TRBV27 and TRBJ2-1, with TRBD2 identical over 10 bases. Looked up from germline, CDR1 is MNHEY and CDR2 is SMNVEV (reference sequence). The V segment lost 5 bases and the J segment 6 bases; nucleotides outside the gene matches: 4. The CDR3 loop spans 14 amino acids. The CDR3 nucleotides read TGTGCCAGCAGTATACTAGCGGGATCCAATGAGCAGTTCTTC. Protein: CASSILAGSNEQFF.

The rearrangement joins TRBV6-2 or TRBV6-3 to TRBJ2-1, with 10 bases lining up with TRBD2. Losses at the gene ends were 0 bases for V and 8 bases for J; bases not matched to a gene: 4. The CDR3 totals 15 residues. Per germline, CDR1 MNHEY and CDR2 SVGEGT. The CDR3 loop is CASSYSASGSDEQFF. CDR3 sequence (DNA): TGTGCCAGCAGTTACTCGGCTAGCGGGAGCGATGAGCAGTTCTTC.

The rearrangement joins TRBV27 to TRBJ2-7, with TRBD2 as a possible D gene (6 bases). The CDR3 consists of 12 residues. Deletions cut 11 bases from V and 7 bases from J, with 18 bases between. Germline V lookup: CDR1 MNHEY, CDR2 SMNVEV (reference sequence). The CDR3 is CAEAAGTGEQYF. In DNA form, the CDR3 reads TGTGCCGAAGCTGCGGGGACGGGTGAGCAGTACTTC.

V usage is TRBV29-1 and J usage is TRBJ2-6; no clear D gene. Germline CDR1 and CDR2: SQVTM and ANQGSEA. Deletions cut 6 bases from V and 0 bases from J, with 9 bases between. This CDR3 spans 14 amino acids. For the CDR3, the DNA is TGCAGCGTCCGACTCAGCTCTGGGGCCAACGTCCTGACTTTC. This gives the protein CSVRLSSGANVLTF.

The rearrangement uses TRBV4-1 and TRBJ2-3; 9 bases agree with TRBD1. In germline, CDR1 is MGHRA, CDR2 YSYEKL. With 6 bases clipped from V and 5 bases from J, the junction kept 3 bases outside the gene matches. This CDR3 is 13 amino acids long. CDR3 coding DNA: TGCGCCAGCAGTCAGGGACAGGGAGATACGCAGTATTTT. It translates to CASSQGQGDTQYF.

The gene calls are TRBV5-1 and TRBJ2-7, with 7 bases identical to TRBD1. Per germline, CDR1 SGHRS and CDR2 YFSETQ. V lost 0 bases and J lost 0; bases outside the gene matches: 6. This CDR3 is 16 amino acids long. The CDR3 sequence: CASSLGTGQVSYEQYF. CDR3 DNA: TGCGCCAGCAGCTTGGGGACCGGACAGGTCTCCTACGAGCAGTACTTC.

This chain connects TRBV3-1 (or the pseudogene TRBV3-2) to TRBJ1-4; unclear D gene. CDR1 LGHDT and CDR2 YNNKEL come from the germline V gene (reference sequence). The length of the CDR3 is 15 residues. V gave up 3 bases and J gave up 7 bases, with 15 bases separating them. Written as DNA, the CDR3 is TGTGCCAGCAGCCAGCGCGGAGGAGACGGTGAAAAACTGTTTTTT. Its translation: CASSQRGGDGEKLFF.